Listed below are T cell receptor beta chains from one sample, sequenced in a study of monozygotic twins with inflammatory bowel disease. Using the 5' RACE reads, TCRdb records one entry per CDR3 protein without DNA. Its table records 300,000 to 400,000 distinct CDR3 sequences. Sequenced material: blood. The receptor source for this set is a human donor with ulcerative colitis or Crohn's disease, or a healthy co-twin of an affected twin (not recorded which). The CDR3 runs from the conserved cysteine through the conserved F or W.

j_call v_call cdr3_aa
TRBJ2-1 TRBV4-2 CASSQVSRGGGSYNEQFF
TRBJ2-7 TRBV20-1 CSASDDSYEQYF
TRBJ2-3 TRBV30 CAWTGSGMSTQYF
TRBJ2-1 TRBV7-2 CASSLWAAWNEQFF
TRBJ2-1 TRBV11-2 CASSLVGLSYNEQFF
TRBJ1-1 TRBV11-2 CASRRAGGSAEAFF
TRBJ2-7 TRBV3-1 CASSQGRLGLAGRSEQYF
TRBJ2-4 TRBV5-1 CASTKAGTEEHIQYF
TRBJ2-7 TRBV11-2 CASSLGTSGSDEQYF
TRBJ2-5 TRBV12-3/TRBV12-4 CASSFDTRETQYF
TRBJ1-5 TRBV7-2 CASSPRSDQPQHF
TRBJ2-1 TRBV20-1 CSARDRGGADEQFF
TRBJ2-7 TRBV10-3 CAISESQGSYEQYF
TRBJ1-6 TRBV27 CASSRQGLRNSPLHF
TRBJ1-3 TRBV29-1 CSVSPTVTGNTIYF
TRBJ1-2 TRBV10-3 CAIGDQGPHYGYTF
TRBJ1-3 TRBV28 CVTHSRAGNTIYF
TRBJ1-1 TRBV7-9 CASSNQANTEAFF
TRBJ1-2 TRBV5-4 CASSWDANYGYTF
TRBJ2-2 TRBV18 CASSPPQVTGELFF
TRBJ2-3 TRBV5-1 CASSLETGTTDTQYF
TRBJ2-5 TRBV20-1 CSARAGSQETQYF
TRBJ2-2 TRBV9 CASSAGDGGTGELFF
TRBJ2-5 TRBV4-1 CASSQEIGQETQYF
TRBJ2-7 TRBV3-1 CASSQTRTGYSDEQYF
TRBJ2-2 TRBV13 CASSYSTPQLPLSPNTGELFF
TRBJ2-1 TRBV11-2 CASSLLRGGLSSSYNEQFF
TRBJ1-1 TRBV12-3/TRBV12-4 CASSSFSRGDTEAFF
TRBJ2-3 TRBV15 CATSRALAGGDTQYF
TRBJ1-1 TRBV6-1 CASSAREAKAFF
TRBJ2-2 TRBV28 CARSAGGPNTGELFF
TRBJ1-4 TRBV7-2 CASSFVGRGSFNEKLFF
TRBJ1-2 TRBV5-1 CASSLAGQNYGYTF
TRBJ2-1 TRBV5-1 CASSLASGDAYNEQFF
TRBJ1-2 TRBV7-9 CASSERTGPYGYTF
TRBJ1-5 TRBV24-1 CATSDFGGQPQHF
TRBJ2-1 TRBV10-3 CAISERGTGGINEQFF
TRBJ2-1 TRBV7-9 CASSRGDPYQQFF
TRBJ1-5 TRBV6-2/TRBV6-3 CASSTGQGSRNQPQHF
TRBJ1-2 TRBV6-1 CASRLGQGSYGYTF
TRBJ2-1 TRBV29-1 CSAVPARGTTWGNEQFF
TRBJ2-1 TRBV20-1 CSAPQGPSSYNEQFF
TRBJ2-7 TRBV12-3/TRBV12-4 CASSYRGQPYEQYF